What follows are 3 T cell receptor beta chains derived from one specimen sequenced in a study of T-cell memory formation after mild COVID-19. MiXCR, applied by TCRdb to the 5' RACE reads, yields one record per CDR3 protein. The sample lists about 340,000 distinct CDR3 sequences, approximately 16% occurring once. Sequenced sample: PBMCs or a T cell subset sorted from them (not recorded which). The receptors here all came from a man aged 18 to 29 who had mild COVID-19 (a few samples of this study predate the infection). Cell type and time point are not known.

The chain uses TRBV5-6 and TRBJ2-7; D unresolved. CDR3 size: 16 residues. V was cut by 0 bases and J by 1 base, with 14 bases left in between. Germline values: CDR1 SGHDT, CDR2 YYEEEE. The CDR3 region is CASSLAWAVPSYEQYV. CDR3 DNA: TGTGCCAGCAGCTTGGCCTGGGCAGTGCCTTCCTACGAGCAGTACGTC.

CDR3 sequence reads: CASSLGGGVNYGYTF. In nucleotides, the CDR3 is TGTGCCAGCAGCTTGGGGGGAGGAGTTAACTATGGCTACACCTTC. This rearrangement joins TRBV5-4 to TRBJ1-2; D ambiguous. The CDR3 runs 15 residues. Per germline, CDR1 SGHNT and CDR2 YYREEE (reference sequence). V lost 0 bases and J lost 1, with 10 bases in between.

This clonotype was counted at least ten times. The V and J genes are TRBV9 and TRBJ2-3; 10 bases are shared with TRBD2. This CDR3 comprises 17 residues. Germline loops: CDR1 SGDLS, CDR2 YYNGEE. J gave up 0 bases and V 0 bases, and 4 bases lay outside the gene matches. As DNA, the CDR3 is TGTGCCAGCAGCGTAGGACTAGCGGGTGGGAGCACAGATACGCAGTATTTT. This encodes CASSVGLAGGSTDTQYF.